This TCR beta chain came from a study of spatial heterogeneity in lung cancer. Overall study findings and caveats: Mutation counts in tumors were tracked by counts of expanded intratumoral alpha and beta TCRs.

Regarding time point: sample taken at primary tumor resection. The table lists this clonotype with a few counts. Its target is unknown. Since it is a stray read in a library aimed at alpha chains, this beta chain has a size that is not meaningful. TCRdb reprocessed the 5' RACE reads via MiXCR and lists one record per CDR3 protein. The top ten hold about 20% of the sample, which has roughly 18,000 distinct CDR3 sequences, about 9.6% seen once. The sequencing used lung tumor tissue, collected at surgery. The clonotype originates from a female donor with early-stage non-small cell lung cancer.

The CDR3 here is CASSTTPLTYGQGNSPLHF. The CDR3 region has the DNA TGCGCCAGCAGCACCACCCCCCTTACCTATGGACAGGGTAATTCACCCCTCCACTTT. The chain recombines TRBV5-1 with TRBJ1-6, with 8 nucleotides matching TRBD1. Germline V gene lookup returns CDR1 SGHRS and CDR2 YFSETQ. This CDR3 region has 19 residues. V shed 4 bases, J shed 6 bases, and the junction held 18 bases outside the gene matches.